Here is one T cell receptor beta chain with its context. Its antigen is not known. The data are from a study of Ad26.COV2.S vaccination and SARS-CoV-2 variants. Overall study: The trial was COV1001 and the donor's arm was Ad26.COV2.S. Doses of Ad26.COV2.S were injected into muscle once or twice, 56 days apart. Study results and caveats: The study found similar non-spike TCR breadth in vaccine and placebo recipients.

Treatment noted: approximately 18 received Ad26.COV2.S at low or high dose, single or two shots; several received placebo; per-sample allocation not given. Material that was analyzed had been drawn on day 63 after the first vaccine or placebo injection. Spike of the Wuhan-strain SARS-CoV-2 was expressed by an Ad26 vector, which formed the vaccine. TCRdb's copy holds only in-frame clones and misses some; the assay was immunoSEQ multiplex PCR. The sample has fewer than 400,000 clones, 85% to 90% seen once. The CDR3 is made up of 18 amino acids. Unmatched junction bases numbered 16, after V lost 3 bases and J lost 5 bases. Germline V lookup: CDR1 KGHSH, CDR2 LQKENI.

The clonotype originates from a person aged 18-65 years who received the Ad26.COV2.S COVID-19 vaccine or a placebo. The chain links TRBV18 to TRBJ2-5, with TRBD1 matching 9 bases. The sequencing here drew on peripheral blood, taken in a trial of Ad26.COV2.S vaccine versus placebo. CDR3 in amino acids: CASSPLGTGRHMGETQYF. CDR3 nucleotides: TGTGCCAGCTCACCGCTTGGGACAGGGAGGCACATGGGGGAGACCCAGTACTTC.